This TCR beta chain was documented in a study of T cells in Graves' hyperthyroidism and ophthalmopathy. Overall study findings and caveats: Most expanded thyroid clonotypes above 0.001 also appeared in blood. Model output signaled ophthalmopathy a median 6.5 months ahead of onset.

The germline V gene has CDR1 DFQATT and CDR2 SNEGSKA (reference sequence). V was clipped by 6 bases and J by 0 bases, with 15 bases between them. CDR3 length equals 14 residues. This clonotype was recorded only once. Its specificity is not known. Researchers amplified the TCR beta CDR3 regions from RNA transcripts. HTBI primers were used for first-round RT-PCR of the TCR CDR3. TCRdb reprocessed the multiplex PCR reads via MiXCR and lists one record per CDR3 protein. The sample includes approximately 640,000 distinct CDR3 sequences, 45% seen only once; the top ten take under 8.5%. Specimen: peripheral blood or thyroid tissue (not recorded which). The sequence was obtained from an adult man with Graves' disease, either hyperthyroidism or ophthalmopathy (not recorded which). This sequence joins TRBV20-1 and TRBJ2-7, with D possibly being TRBD2 (6 bases). The CDR3 reads CSALRAGSSYEQYF. CDR3 DNA sequence: TGCAGTGCCCTCCGGGCGGGGAGCTCCTACGAGCAGTACTTC.